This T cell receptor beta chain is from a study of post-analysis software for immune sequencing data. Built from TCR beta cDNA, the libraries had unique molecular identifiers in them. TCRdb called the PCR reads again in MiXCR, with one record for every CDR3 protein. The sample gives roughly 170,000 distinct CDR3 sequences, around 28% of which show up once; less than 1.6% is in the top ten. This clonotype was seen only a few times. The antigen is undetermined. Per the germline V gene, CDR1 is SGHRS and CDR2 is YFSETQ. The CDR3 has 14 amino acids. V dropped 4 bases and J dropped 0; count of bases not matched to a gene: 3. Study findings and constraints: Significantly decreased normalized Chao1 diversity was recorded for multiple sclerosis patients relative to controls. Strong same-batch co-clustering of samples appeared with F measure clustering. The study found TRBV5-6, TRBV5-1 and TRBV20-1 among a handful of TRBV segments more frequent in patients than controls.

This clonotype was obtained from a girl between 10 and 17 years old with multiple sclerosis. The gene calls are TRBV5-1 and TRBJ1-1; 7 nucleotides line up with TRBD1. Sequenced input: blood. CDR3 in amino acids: CASSAGTVNTEAFF. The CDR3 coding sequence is TGCGCCAGCAGCGCGGGGACAGTGAACACTGAAGCTTTCTTT. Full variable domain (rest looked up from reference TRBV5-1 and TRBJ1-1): KAGVTQTPRYLIKTRGQQVTLSCSPISGHRSVSWYQQTPGQGLQFLFEYFSETQRNKGNFPGRFSGRQFSNSRSEMNVSTLELGDSALYLCASSAGTVNTEAFFGQGTRLTVV.